What follows are 19 T cell receptor beta chains derived from one specimen sequenced in a study of blood T cell repertoires in COVID-19. Only in-frame clones appear in the TCRdb table, and some are missing; sequencing was by immunoSEQ multiplex PCR. Of 390,000 or so clones listed, around 87% are singletons. What was sequenced was peripheral blood. The receptors originated from a young man with active or convalescent COVID-19.

This sequence joins TRBV24-1 and TRBJ2-4, with TRBD2 as a possible D gene (6 bases). Between the trimmed V and J ends, which lost 1 base and 0 bases, there was a span of 18 bases. This CDR3 is built from 19 residues. Per the germline V gene, CDR1 is KGHDR and CDR2 is SFDVKD. The DNA of the CDR3 is TGTGCCACCAGTGATTTCTCCCTAACAGGAGGGTTAGCCAAAAACATTCAGTACTTC. Residues: CATSDFSLTGGLAKNIQYF.

The chain uses TRBV7-3 and TRBJ2-1, with D maybe TRBD2 (6 bases). The CDR3 sequence is 13 residues long. Germline CDR1 SGHTA, CDR2 FQGTGA. The ends were cut back, 4 bases at V and 5 bases at J, with 9 bases in the middle. The CDR3 sequence is CASSSGLNNEQFF. In DNA form, the CDR3 reads TGTGCCAGCAGCTCGGGACTGAACAATGAGCAGTTCTTC.

A few counts support this clone. This chain uses TRBV20-1 with TRBJ1-5, with D uncertain. This CDR3 is 11 amino acids long. Germline V gene data show CDR1 as DFQATT and CDR2 as SNEGSKA (reference sequence). V gave up 6 bases and J gave up 5 bases, with 8 bases separating them. The CDR3 sequence is CSATRDQPQHF. The CDR3 DNA follows: TGCAGTGCGACCCGGGATCAGCCCCAGCATTTT.

This sequence joins TRBV7-7 and TRBJ2-2, with TRBD1 matching 7 bases. Trimming at V came to 5 bases and at J to 5 bases, leaving 11 bases not matched to a gene. Per germline, CDR1 SSHAT and CDR2 FNYEAQ (reference sequence). This CDR3 contains 16 residues. CDR3 residues: CASSPRGRRGTGELFF. The CDR3 coding sequence is TGTGCCAGCAGCCCAAGGGGGCGCAGAGGGACCGGGGAGCTGTTTTTT.

This clone was seen once. The genes are TRBV7-3 and TRBJ2-1; TRBD2 might be the D (6 bases). Trimming cost V 2 bases and J 0 bases, with 11 bases left between them. The germline V gene encodes CDR1 SGHTA and CDR2 FQGTGA. The length of the CDR3 is 16 residues. The CDR3 here is CASSLSGGGSYNEQFF. The CDR3 bases are TGTGCCAGCAGCTTATCCGGGGGTGGCTCCTACAATGAGCAGTTCTTC.

V is TRBV19 and J is TRBJ2-7, with 12 bases that match TRBD2. Germline assignment: CDR1 LNHDA and CDR2 SQIVND (reference sequence). V was clipped by 8 bases and J by 3 bases; unmatched bases: 11. The CDR3 has 16 amino acids. CDR3 coding DNA: TGTGCCAGTTCATATACACTAGCGGGAGGAAACTACGAGCAGTACTTC. It specifies CASSYTLAGGNYEQYF.

This clone showed up just a few times. The chain combines TRBV2 with TRBJ2-5; 9 bases fit TRBD1. Germline V gene sequence: CDR1 SNHLY, CDR2 FYNNEI. The CDR3 consists of 11 residues. V shed 10 bases, J shed 5 bases, and the junction held 2 bases outside the gene matches. CDR3 protein: CATGTGETQYF. The CDR3 DNA reads as TGTGCCACCGGGACAGGGGAGACCCAGTACTTC.

The rearrangement links TRBV27 to TRBJ1-5; 8 nucleotides agree with TRBD1. Unmatched junction bases numbered 9, after V lost 0 bases and J lost 2 bases. Germline V CDR1 and CDR2: MNHEY, SMNVEV (reference sequence). This CDR3 has 18 residues. The DNA for the CDR3 is TGTGCCAGCAGTTTATCCCCTTTCGGACAGGGAGGCAATCAGCCCCAGCATTTT. Amino acid sequence: CASSLSPFGQGGNQPQHF.

The CDR3 nucleotides are TGTGCCAGCAGGCCCCTGACGTCAGCGGGTAACACTGAAGCTTTCTTT. Translated, it gives CASRPLTSAGNTEAFF. The chain joins TRBV27 to TRBJ1-1; unclear D gene. The CDR3 has 16 residues. Per germline, CDR1 MNHEY and CDR2 SMNVEV (reference sequence). V lost 6 bases to trimming and J lost 2 bases, with 19 bases between them.

The genes are TRBV30 and TRBJ2-1; TRBD2 matches 12 bases. Germline CDR1 reads GTSNPN; CDR2 reads SVGIG (reference sequence). The CDR3 has 17 residues. J was trimmed by 13 bases and V by 3 bases; bases with no gene match: 19. The DNA for the CDR3 is TGTGCCTGGAGGGCTCCACTACTTCTAGCGGGAGGGCAGGTCCAGTTCTTC. Translating it yields CAWRAPLLLAGGQVQFF.

V gene TRBV18 combines with J gene TRBJ2-7; D unclear. V lost 3 bases and J 4 bases, leaving 4 bases between the germline ends. Germline CDR1 KGHSH, CDR2 LQKENI. The CDR3 has 11 amino acids. The CDR3 protein is CASSPGYEQYF. CDR3 coding DNA: TGTGCCAGCTCACCCGGTTACGAGCAGTACTTC. Together with reference TRBV18 and TRBJ2-7, the CDR3 gives the full variable domain: NAGVMQNPRHLVRRRGQEARLRCSPMKGHSHVYWYRQLPEEGLKFMVYLQKENIIDESGMPKERFSAEFPKEGPSILRIQQVVRGDSAAYFCASSPGYEQYFGPGTRLTVT.

J is TRBJ2-4 and V is TRBV7-6; weak D call: TRBD2 (6 bases). The CDR3 is made up of 15 amino acids. Per the germline V gene, CDR1 is SGHVS and CDR2 is FNYEAQ. The V end was cut by 5 bases, the J end by 8 bases, with 19 bases between. CDR3 residues: CASSLGTPGVDIQYF. The CDR3 nucleotides read TGTGCCAGCAGCCTCGGGACCCCGGGAGTCGACATTCAGTACTTC.

This clone was observed once. The chain has TRBV2 and TRBJ1-5; 11 bases agree with TRBD1. The J segment lost 0 bases and the V segment lost 5 bases, leaving 9 bases of the junction unmatched. CDR3 length equals 18 residues. The V gene's germline CDR1 is SNHLY and CDR2 FYNNEI. CDR3 in DNA: TGTGCCAGCAGTCCCGGGACAGGGGGGGGATATAGCAATCAGCCCCAGCATTTT. Translated: CASSPGTGGGYSNQPQHF.

The genes are TRBV12-5 and TRBJ2-1, with 9 bases lining up with TRBD2. The CDR3 contains 15 residues. J gave up 5 bases and V 3 bases, and 5 bases lay outside the gene matches. The germline V gene has CDR1 LGHNT and CDR2 FRNRAP. In DNA form, the CDR3 reads TGTGCTAGTGGTTTCCTGCTAGCGGGACACAATGAGCAGTTCTTC. Encoded protein: CASGFLLAGHNEQFF.

This clone was counted a few times. This chain links TRBV5-4 with TRBJ1-3; 9 nucleotides agree with TRBD1. Per germline, CDR1 SGHNT and CDR2 YYREEE (reference sequence). Unmatched junction bases numbered 8, after V lost 5 bases and J lost 2 bases. This CDR3 contains 16 residues. The CDR3 region has the DNA TGTGCCAGCAGTCCCGGACAGGGGAGTGCTGGAAACACCATATATTTT. It is translated as CASSPGQGSAGNTIYF.

The chain joins TRBV5-8 to TRBJ1-1, with D maybe TRBD1 (6 bases). V lost 4 bases and J lost 0, with 13 bases in between. Looked up from germline, CDR1 is SGHTS and CDR2 is YDEGEE. The length of the CDR3 is 15 residues. The CDR3 reads CASSPRTEMNTEAFF. CDR3 in DNA: TGTGCCAGCAGCCCAAGGACAGAGATGAACACTGAAGCTTTCTTT.

This chain joins TRBV5-6 and TRBJ1-3, with 10 bases identical to TRBD1. The V segment lost 4 bases and the J segment 2 bases; nucleotides outside the gene matches: 3. The CDR3 is made up of 15 amino acids. Germline lookup yields CDR1 SGHDT and CDR2 YYEEEE. The CDR3 here is CASSLDRGAGNTIYF. The CDR3 DNA reads as TGTGCCAGCAGCCTGGACAGGGGGGCTGGAAACACCATATATTTT.

The chain recombines TRBV7-8 with TRBJ2-1; 10 nucleotides agree with TRBD1. Trimming took 5 bases from V and 3 from J; bases not matched to a gene: 4. From germline, CDR1 is SGHVS and CDR2 FQNEAQ. The CDR3 contains 15 residues. In DNA, the CDR3 is TGTGCCAGCAGCCGGGACAGGGGCGACTACAATGAGCAGTTCTTC. Protein sequence: CASSRDRGDYNEQFF. Full variable domain (rest looked up from reference TRBV7-8 and TRBJ2-1): GAGVSQSPRYKVAKRGQDVALRCDPISGHVSLFWYQQALGQGPEFLTYFQNEAQLDKSGLPSDRFFAERPEGSVSTLKIQRTQQEDSAVYLCASSRDRGDYNEQFFGPGTRLTVL.

V gene TRBV5-1 combines with J gene TRBJ2-5, with 9 nucleotides matching TRBD2. Trimming cost V 3 bases and J 5 bases; bases outside gene matches: 5. The germline V gene has CDR1 SGHRS and CDR2 YFSETQ. The CDR3 consists of 14 residues. For the CDR3, the DNA is TGCGCCAGCAGCTATAGCGGGAGCAGGGAGACCCAGTACTTC. Protein sequence: CASSYSGSRETQYF.